This T cell receptor (beta chain) appears in the sequencing data of a study of T cells in Graves' hyperthyroidism and ophthalmopathy. Study observations and caveats: It was a median roughly six months before onset that the model predicted ophthalmopathy.

Amplification targeted TCR beta CDR3 regions from RNA transcripts. Initially, a first-round RT-PCR of the TCR CDR3 employed the HTBI primer set. Each CDR3 protein is one row after TCRdb ran MiXCR on the multiplex PCR reads. The table shows 480,000 or so distinct CDR3 sequences, with 46% occurring only once. The CDR3 has 15 amino acids. Germline V lookup: CDR1 SQVTM, CDR2 ANQGSEA. V lost 7 bases to trimming and J lost 14 bases; unmatched junction nucleotides: 22. Note on this clonotype: Antigen specificity is unknown.

This chain connects TRBV29-1 to TRBJ1-1; 10 bases map to TRBD1. The sequence was obtained from an adult woman with Graves' disease, either hyperthyroidism or ophthalmopathy (not recorded which). The sequenced material came from peripheral blood or thyroid tissue (not recorded which). The CDR3 DNA reads as TGCAGCGCCGGACCCCGGGACAGGGGCTACAATGAGCAGTTCTTT. This encodes CSAGPRDRGYNEQFF.